The rows below give T cell receptor beta chains drawn from one sample of a study of OX40 agonist ivuxolimab in advanced cancers. Method: immunoSEQ multiplex PCR; TCRdb's copy keeps in-frame clones and lacks some. The sample carries approximately 77,000 clones, over 75% recorded once. Sequenced here: CD4+ or CD8+ T cells sorted from blood, sampled in a trial of the OX40 agonist ivuxolimab. These receptors were obtained from an adult with an advanced solid tumor such as melanoma, head and neck, liver or kidney cancer. CDR3s include the opening cysteine and the closing phenylalanine or tryptophan. Each record gives: J gene, clone size, D gene, V gene, CDR3 DNA, CDR3 protein. The D gene is left open where the match is weak. Size is omitted from some rows. Given values are once, few, many or a class for expanded clones.

TRBJ1-2	few	NA	TRBV6-4	TGTGCCAGCAGTCCAGGGGTTAGGGGCTATGGCTACACCTTC	CASSPGVRGYGYTF
TRBJ1-2	NA	TRBD1	TRBV27	TGTGCCAGCAGTTTATGGGGACAGGATCCTAACTATGGCTACACCTTC	CASSLWGQDPNYGYTF
TRBJ1-2	NA	TRBD1	TRBV19	TGTGCCAGTAGTATTGACAGGGATCTGTATGGCTACACCTTC	CASSIDRDLYGYTF
TRBJ1-4	NA	NA	TRBV15	TGTGCCACCAGCAGAGTGTCAGTTAATAATGAAAAACTGTTTTTT	CATSRVSVNNEKLFF
TRBJ1-2	few	TRBD1	TRBV29-1	TGCAGCGTTGATAAGGCGACAGGGGGTAGCTATGGCTACACCTTC	CSVDKATGGSYGYTF
TRBJ2-2	NA	TRBD2	TRBV6-6	TGTGCCAGCAGTTCCATACTTAGCGGGGGGTCCGGGGAGCTGTTTTTT	CASSSILSGGSGELFF
TRBJ1-5	NA	NA	TRBV7-2	TGTGCCAGCAGTGTAGGGCTTCGTCAGCCCCAGCATTTT	CASSVGLRQPQHF
TRBJ1-3	NA	NA	TRBV21-1	TGTGCCAGCAGCACAGGGACAGCACAATCTGGAAACACCATATATTTT	CASSTGTAQSGNTIYF
TRBJ1-2	NA	NA	TRBV6-5	TGTGCCAGCAGCCGGCGGGCCGAGTACTATGGCTACACCTTC	CASSRRAEYYGYTF
TRBJ2-1	NA	TRBD1	TRBV7-9	TGTGCCAGCCCACGGACAGGGGGATACAATGAGCAGTTCTTC	CASPRTGGYNEQFF
TRBJ2-3	once	NA	TRBV14	TGTGCCAGCAGCCAAGGTGGGGGACGTGGCACAGATACGCAGTATTTT	CASSQGGGRGTDTQYF
TRBJ2-7	NA	TRBD1	TRBV7-2	TGTGCCAGCAGCCCTGGACCAGGGGGAACCTACGAGCAGTACTTC	CASSPGPGGTYEQYF
TRBJ1-1	NA	NA	TRBV7-2	TGTGCCAGCAGCTTAGTTGTAGGGGGGGCCTCGGCTTTCTTT	CASSLVVGGASAFF
TRBJ1-4	NA	NA	TRBV28	TGTGCCAGCAGTTTCTGGGGGCAGGGGGAAAAACTGTTTTTT	CASSFWGQGEKLFF
TRBJ1-1	NA	NA	TRBV5-4	TGTGCCAGCAGCTTGGAAGGCATTGGTTGGAGAGCTTTCTTT	CASSLEGIGWRAFF
TRBJ2-6	NA	TRBD2	TRBV4-3	TGCGCCAGCAGCCCCGATTTGGGGCGGGGGGCGAGAGGGGCCAACGTCCTGACTTTC	CASSPDLGRGARGANVLTF
TRBJ2-7	NA	NA	TRBV18	TGTGCCAGCTCACCACCGAGCGAATACGAGCAGTACTTC	CASSPPSEYEQYF
TRBJ2-3	once	TRBD2	TRBV7-3	TGTGCCAGCAGCTTTAGGGGAGGGTTAGATACGCAGTATTTT	CASSFRGGLDTQYF
TRBJ1-1	NA	NA	TRBV7-9	TGTGCCAGCAGCTTACTGGGCAGTGAAGCTTTCTTT	CASSLLGSEAFF
TRBJ1-2	NA	TRBD1	TRBV28	TGTGCCAGCAGTCTAGATCAAGGGGGCCGGGGCTACACCTTC	CASSLDQGGRGYTF
TRBJ1-5	NA	NA	TRBV4-3	TGCGCCAGCAGCCAAGAGTTTCTCGAGGGCAATCAGCCCCAGCATTTT	CASSQEFLEGNQPQHF
TRBJ1-1	NA	TRBD1	TRBV11-3	TGTGCCAGCAGCTTAAGCCAGGGGGGGTCCACTGAAGCTTTCTTT	CASSLSQGGSTEAFF
TRBJ1-1	NA	NA	TRBV7-8	TGTGCCAGCAGCCAAGGGAAGAACACTGAAGCTTTCTTT	CASSQGKNTEAFF
TRBJ2-3	NA	NA	TRBV28	TGTGCCAGCAGTTTGTTCACAGATACGCAGTATTTT	CASSLFTDTQYF
TRBJ2-7	NA	NA	TRBV9	TGTGCCAGCAGCGCCTCTCTGTCAGGGGAGCAGTACTTC	CASSASLSGEQYF
TRBJ2-5	NA	NA	TRBV14	TGTGCCAGCAGCCAAGAGAATCGGTGGTGGCCAGCTAGGGAATACTTC	CASSQENRWWPAREYF
TRBJ2-1	NA	NA	TRBV6-5	TGTGCCAGCAGTTATCGGCGTACTAGCAATGAGCAGTTCTTC	CASSYRRTSNEQFF
TRBJ1-3	once	NA	TRBV5-5	TGTGCCAGCAGCTTGGTCCCCTGGATTGACACCATATATTTT	CASSLVPWIDTIYF
TRBJ2-2	once	NA	TRBV2	TGTGCCAGCAGTTACCTAGGCAGACCGAACACCGGGGAGCTGTTTTTT	CASSYLGRPNTGELFF
TRBJ2-7	NA	TRBD1	TRBV7-9	TGTGCCAGCACGGGACAGCACACCTACGAGCAGTACTTC	CASTGQHTYEQYF
TRBJ2-1	NA	NA	TRBV19	TGTGCCAGTCGGGTGGGCCTTGAGCAGTTCTTC	CASRVGLEQFF
TRBJ2-7	NA	TRBD2	TRBV27	TGTGCCAGCAGGAAACAGACGGGACTAGCGGGAGAAGGGACCTACGAGCAGTACTTC	CASRKQTGLAGEGTYEQYF
TRBJ2-1	NA	TRBD1	TRBV29-1	TGCAGCGCCGACAGGGGGGATTGGAATGAGCAGTTCTTC	CSADRGDWNEQFF
TRBJ2-1	once	NA	TRBV28	TGTGCCAGCAGTTCCCGGACTGTCAGGGGTGAGCAGTTCTTC	CASSSRTVRGEQFF
TRBJ1-1	few	TRBD1	TRBV7-2	TGTGCCAGCAGCTTAGGTGTTCTAGGGGGCGTCACTGAAGCTTTCTTT	CASSLGVLGGVTEAFF
TRBJ1-4	NA	NA	TRBV7-2	TGTGCCAGCAGCTTAGTCGGGAGACCTAATGAAAAACTGTTTTTT	CASSLVGRPNEKLFF
TRBJ1-1	once	NA	TRBV6-1	TGTGCCAGCAGTGAAGGGCGGCTCATGAACACTGAAGCTTTCTTT	CASSEGRLMNTEAFF
TRBJ2-1	NA	NA	TRBV5-6	TGTGCCAGCAGCTTGCGGGTTGGGTACGGCAATGAGCAGTTCTTC	CASSLRVGYGNEQFF
TRBJ2-1	NA	NA	TRBV7-2	TGTGCCAGCAGCTTAGGTGTTGGCGGCGGGAATGAGCAGTTCTTC	CASSLGVGGGNEQFF
TRBJ1-3	once	NA	TRBV19	TGTGCCAGTTCAGGGGCAGGGAAATACAAACCCATATATTTT	CASSGAGKYKPIYF
TRBJ2-6	NA	NA	TRBV14	TGTGCCAGCAAGTTCTCTGGGGCCAACGTCCTGACTTTC	CASKFSGANVLTF
TRBJ2-5	NA	NA	TRBV28	TGTGCCAGCAGTGTCGCAGGGACCACTAAAGAGACCCAGTACTTC	CASSVAGTTKETQYF
TRBJ1-2	NA	NA	TRBV5-1	TGCGCCAGCAGCTCCGAATCAGGGATCCGATATGGCTACACCTTC	CASSSESGIRYGYTF
TRBJ1-6	NA	TRBD1	TRBV7-8	TGTGCCAGCAGCTTAACGTTCGGACAGGGAAGGAATTCACCCCTCCACTTT	CASSLTFGQGRNSPLHF
TRBJ1-4	NA	NA	TRBV5-1	TGCGCCAGCAGCTTGCTGGAGGGAGAAAAACTGTTTTTT	CASSLLEGEKLFF
TRBJ1-5	NA	NA	TRBV7-2	TGTGCCAGCAGCTTAGAGGGGTATCAGCCCCAGCATTTT	CASSLEGYQPQHF
TRBJ1-6	NA	NA	TRBV30	TGTGCCTGGAGTGTATGGGACTCCTATAATTCACCCCTCCACTTT	CAWSVWDSYNSPLHF
TRBJ1-6	NA	NA	TRBV5-8	TGTGCCAGCAGTCTGTTTCGGGCCGCAAGGGGATCACCCCTCCACTTT	CASSLFRAARGSPLHF
TRBJ2-3	NA	TRBD2	TRBV18	TGTGCCAGCTCACCACGCTCCGTTAGCGGGAGCCCCACAGATACGCAGTATTTT	CASSPRSVSGSPTDTQYF
TRBJ2-2	NA	TRBD1	TRBV11-1	TGTGCCAGCAGCCCTTACAAGGTTTCAGGGGGCACCGGGGAGCTGTTTTTT	CASSPYKVSGGTGELFF
TRBJ2-2	NA	NA	TRBV6-4	TGTGCCAGCAGTGATGTAGGAAACACCGGGGAGCTGTTTTTT	CASSDVGNTGELFF
TRBJ2-2	NA	NA	TRBV5-4	TGTGCCAGCACCGATCCGGGGGGCTTCGGCACCGGGGAGCTGTTTTTT	CASTDPGGFGTGELFF
TRBJ2-7	once	TRBD2	TRBV2	TGTGCCAGCAGCCTGCCCACTAGCGGGGTCAGCTCCTACGAGCAGTACTTC	CASSLPTSGVSSYEQYF
TRBJ2-1	NA	NA	TRBV18	TGTGCCAGCTCACCACCGGCACCCCGCTCCTACAATGAGCAGTTCTTC	CASSPPAPRSYNEQFF
TRBJ1-6	NA	TRBD1	TRBV7-8	TGTGCCAGCAGCTTAGCGGCCGGGACAGGGAGGTCCTATAATTCACCCCTCCACTTT	CASSLAAGTGRSYNSPLHF
TRBJ2-1	NA	TRBD2	TRBV2	TGTGCCAGCAGAGACCCACGCGGGGGGACCTACAATGAGCAGTTCTTC	CASRDPRGGTYNEQFF